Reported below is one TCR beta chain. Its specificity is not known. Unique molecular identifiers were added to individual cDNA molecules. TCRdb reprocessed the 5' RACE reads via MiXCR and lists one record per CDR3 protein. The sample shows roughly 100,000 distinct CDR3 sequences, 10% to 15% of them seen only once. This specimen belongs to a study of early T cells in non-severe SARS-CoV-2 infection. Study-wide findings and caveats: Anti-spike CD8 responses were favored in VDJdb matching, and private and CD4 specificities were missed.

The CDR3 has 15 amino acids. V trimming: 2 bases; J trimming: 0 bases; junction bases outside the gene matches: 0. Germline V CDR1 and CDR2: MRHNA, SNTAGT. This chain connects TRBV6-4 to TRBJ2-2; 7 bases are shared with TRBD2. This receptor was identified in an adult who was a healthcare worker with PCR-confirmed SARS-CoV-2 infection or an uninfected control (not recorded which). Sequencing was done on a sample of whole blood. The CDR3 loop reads CASSDTSANTGELFF. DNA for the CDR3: TGTGCCAGCAGTGACACTAGCGCGAACACCGGGGAGCTGTTTTTT.